This record concerns one TCR beta chain sequence. The data originate from a study of blood T cell repertoires in COVID-19. The germline V gene has CDR1 LGHDT and CDR2 YNNKEL (reference sequence). CDR3 size: 16 residues. With 4 bases removed from V and 9 bases from J, the gap between germline ends came to 22 bases. Sequencing used immunoSEQ multiplex PCR; TCRdb keeps in-frame clones, though not all of them. Altogether over 200,000 clones are present, more than 75% being singletons, with the ten largest covering around 9.1%. This clonotype originated in a middle-aged man who had recovered from COVID-19. V usage is TRBV3-1 (or the pseudogene TRBV3-2) and J usage is TRBJ2-1; D is perhaps TRBD1 (6 bases). Material: peripheral blood. The DNA for the CDR3 is TGTGCCAGCAGCCCGCCAGGGGCAGGGTATAGTGGTGAGCAGTTCTTC. Protein: CASSPPGAGYSGEQFF.